At least ten counts were recorded for the clone carrying this TCR beta chain. The antigen is not known. The data belong to a study of neurological immune-mediated disorders. Findings of the study overall: There were no CDR3 amino acid sequences shared by expanded clones across subjects, a result suggesting private repertoires in all groups.

Trimming removed 8 bases from V and 6 bases from J; junction bases left unmatched: 9. Germline CDR1 SEHNR, CDR2 FQNEAQ (reference sequence). The CDR3 runs to 13 residues. Sequencing of 15-18 subjects in each run yielded over 170 million TCR-beta sequences. TCRdb analysed the 5' RACE reads with MiXCR anew, one entry per CDR3 protein. Of approximately 100,000 distinct CDR3 sequences listed, about 3.8% are singletons. The clonotype was recovered from a woman aged 18 to 35 with multiple sclerosis. The chain uses TRBV7-9 and TRBJ2-7; 8 nucleotides agree with TRBD2. The source material was PBMCs. The CDR3 nucleotides read TGTGCCAGCCGGAGTAGCGGGATTGGCGAGCAGTACTTC. This gives the protein CASRSSGIGEQYF.